This TCR beta chain was identified during a study of blood T cell repertoires in COVID-19. CDR3 length: 17 amino acids. Germline V gene data show CDR1 as ENHRY and CDR2 as SYGVKD. With V trimmed by 2 bases and J by 3 bases, 12 bases remained unmatched. TCRdb's copy holds only in-frame clones and misses some; the assay was immunoSEQ multiplex PCR. Of more than 120,000 clones in the sample, around 87% were seen once. Material for sequencing was peripheral blood. V usage is TRBV10-3 and J usage is TRBJ2-7, with 8 bases aligning to TRBD1. The sequence came from a man between 45 and 60 years old who had recovered from COVID-19. The CDR3 sequence: CAISEPATGTGDYEQYF. CDR3 in DNA: TGTGCCATCAGTGAGCCCGCGACCGGGACAGGAGACTACGAGCAGTACTTC.